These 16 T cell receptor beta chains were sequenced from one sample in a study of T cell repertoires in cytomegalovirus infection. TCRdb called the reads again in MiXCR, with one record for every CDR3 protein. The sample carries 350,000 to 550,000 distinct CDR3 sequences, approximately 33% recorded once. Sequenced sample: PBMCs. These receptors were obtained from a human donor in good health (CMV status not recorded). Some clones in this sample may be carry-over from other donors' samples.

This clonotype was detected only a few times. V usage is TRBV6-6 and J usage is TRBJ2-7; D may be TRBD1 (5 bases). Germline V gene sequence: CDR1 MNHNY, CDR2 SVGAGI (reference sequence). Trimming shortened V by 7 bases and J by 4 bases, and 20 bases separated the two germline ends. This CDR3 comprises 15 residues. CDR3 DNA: TGTGCCAGCACGCACGCTCCGGGTCAGGGTTACGAGCAGTACTTC. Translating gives CASTHAPGQGYEQYF.

CDR3 region: CASIVGTLNTGELFF. The CDR3 DNA follows: TGTGCCAGCATCGTTGGGACATTGAACACCGGGGAGCTGTTTTTT. The V gene is TRBV5-6, the J gene TRBJ2-2; perhaps TRBD1 as D (6 bases). Germline loops: CDR1 SGHDT, CDR2 YYEEEE. V was pared by 6 bases and J by 1 base, with 13 bases between. The CDR3 totals 15 residues.

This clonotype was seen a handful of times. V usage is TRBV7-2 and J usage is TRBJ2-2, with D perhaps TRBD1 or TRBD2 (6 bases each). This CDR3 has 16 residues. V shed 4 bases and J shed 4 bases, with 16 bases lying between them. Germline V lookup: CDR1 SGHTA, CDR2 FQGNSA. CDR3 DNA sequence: TGTGCCAGCAGCTCCCTCGGGGGCCGGGGCACCGGGGAGCTGTTTTTT. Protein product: CASSSLGGRGTGELFF.

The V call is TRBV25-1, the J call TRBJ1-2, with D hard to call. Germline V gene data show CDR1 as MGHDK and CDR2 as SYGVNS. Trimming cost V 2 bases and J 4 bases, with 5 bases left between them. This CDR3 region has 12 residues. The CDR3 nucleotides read TGTGCCAGCAGTGAACAACCCTATGGCTACACCTTC. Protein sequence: CASSEQPYGYTF.

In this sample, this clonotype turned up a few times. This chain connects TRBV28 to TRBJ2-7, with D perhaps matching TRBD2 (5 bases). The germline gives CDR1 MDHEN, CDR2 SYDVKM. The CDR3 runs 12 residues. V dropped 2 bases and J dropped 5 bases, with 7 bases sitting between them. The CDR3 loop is CASSLISDEQYF. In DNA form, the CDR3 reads TGTGCCAGCAGTTTAATTAGCGACGAGCAGTACTTC.

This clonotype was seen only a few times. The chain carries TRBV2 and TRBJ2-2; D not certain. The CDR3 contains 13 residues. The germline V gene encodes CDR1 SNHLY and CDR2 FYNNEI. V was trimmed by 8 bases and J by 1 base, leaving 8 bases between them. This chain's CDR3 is CASARRNTGELFF. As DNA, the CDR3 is TGTGCCAGCGCCAGACGGAACACCGGGGAGCTGTTTTTT. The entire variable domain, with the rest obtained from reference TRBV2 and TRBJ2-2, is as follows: EPEVTQTPSHQVTQMGQEVILRCVPISNHLYFYWYRQILGQKVEFLVSFYNNEISEKSEIFDDQFSVERPDGSNFTLKIRSTKLEDSAMYFCASARRNTGELFFGEGSRLTVL.

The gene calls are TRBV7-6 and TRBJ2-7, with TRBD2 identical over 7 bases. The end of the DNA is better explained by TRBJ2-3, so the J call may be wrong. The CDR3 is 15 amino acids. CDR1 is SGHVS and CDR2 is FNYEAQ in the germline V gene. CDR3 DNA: TGTGCCAGCAGCTTAGGGGCCGCGGGGGAGAACGAGCAGTATTTT. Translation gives CASSLGAAGENEQYF.

The CDR3 DNA reads TGTGCCAGCAGCGCCCTCGTATCACCCTCTGGAAACACCATATATTTT. Amino acids: CASSALVSPSGNTIYF. The J gene is TRBJ1-3, the V gene TRBV9; D unresolved. The CDR3 is made up of 16 amino acids. The V and J ends lost 3 bases and 0 bases respectively, with 13 bases between them. Germline CDR1 is SGDLS and CDR2 is YYNGEE.

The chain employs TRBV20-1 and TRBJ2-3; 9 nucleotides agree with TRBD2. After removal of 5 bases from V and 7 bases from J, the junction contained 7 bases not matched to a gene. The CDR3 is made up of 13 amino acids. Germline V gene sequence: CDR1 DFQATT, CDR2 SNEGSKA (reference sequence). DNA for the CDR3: TGCAGTGCTGGGACTAGCCGGCGGAATACGCAGTATTTT. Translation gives CSAGTSRRNTQYF.

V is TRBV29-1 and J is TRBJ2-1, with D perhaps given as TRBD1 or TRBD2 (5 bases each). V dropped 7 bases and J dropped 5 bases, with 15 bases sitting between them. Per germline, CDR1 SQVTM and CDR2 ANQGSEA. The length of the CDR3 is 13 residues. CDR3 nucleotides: TGCAGCGCCGGACACCCCGGGAACAATGAGCAGTTCTTC. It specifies CSAGHPGNNEQFF.

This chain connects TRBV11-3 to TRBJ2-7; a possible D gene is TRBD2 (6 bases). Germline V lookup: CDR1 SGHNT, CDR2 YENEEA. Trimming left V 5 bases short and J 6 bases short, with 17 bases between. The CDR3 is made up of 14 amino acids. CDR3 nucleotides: TGTGCCAGCAGCCCCGCCGGGGAGGCCTCCGAGCAGTACTTC. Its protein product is CASSPAGEASEQYF.

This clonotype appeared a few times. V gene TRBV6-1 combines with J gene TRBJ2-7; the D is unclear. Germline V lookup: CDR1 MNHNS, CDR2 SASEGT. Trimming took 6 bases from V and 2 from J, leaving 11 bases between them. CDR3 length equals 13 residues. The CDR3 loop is CASSQRAPYEQYF. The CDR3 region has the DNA TGTGCCAGCAGCCAAAGGGCCCCCTACGAGCAGTACTTC.

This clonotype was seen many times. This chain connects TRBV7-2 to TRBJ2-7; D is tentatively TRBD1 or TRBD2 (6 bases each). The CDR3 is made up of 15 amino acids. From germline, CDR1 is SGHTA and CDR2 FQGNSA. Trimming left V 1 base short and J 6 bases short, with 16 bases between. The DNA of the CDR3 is TGTGCCAGCAGCTTAGGACTGGGGGGCTCCGCCGAGCAGTACTTC. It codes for CASSLGLGGSAEQYF.

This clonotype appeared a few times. CDR3 sequence reads: CASRLIQGYGYTF. The CDR3 region has the DNA TGTGCCAGCAGACTTATCCAGGGATATGGCTACACCTTC. The chain recombines TRBV27 with TRBJ1-2, with D maybe TRBD1 (5 bases). The V gene lost 6 bases and the J gene lost 5 bases, with 13 bases spanning the gap. The CDR3 runs to 13 residues. CDR1 and CDR2 from the germline V gene are MNHEY and SMNVEV (reference sequence).

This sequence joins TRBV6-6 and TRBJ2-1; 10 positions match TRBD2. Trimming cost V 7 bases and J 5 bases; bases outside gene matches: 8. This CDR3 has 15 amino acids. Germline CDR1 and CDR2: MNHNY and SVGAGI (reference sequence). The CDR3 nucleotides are TGTGCCAGCACCCCGGGACTAGCGAGAGACAATGAGCAGTTCTTC. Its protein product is CASTPGLARDNEQFF.

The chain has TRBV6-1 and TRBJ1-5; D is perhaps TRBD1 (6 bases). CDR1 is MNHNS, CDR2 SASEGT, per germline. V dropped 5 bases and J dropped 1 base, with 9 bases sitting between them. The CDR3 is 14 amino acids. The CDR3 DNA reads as TGTGCCAGCAGTACCGGACAGAGCAATCAGCCCCAGCATTTT. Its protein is CASSTGQSNQPQHF.